This T cell receptor (beta chain) derives from a study of cytomegalovirus exposure and HLA in healthy donors (dated by TCRdb to about 2017). Notes on the research overall: According to an earlier analysis of 587 of the donors, roughly 180 million T cells yielded 90 million to 140 million unique TCR beta sequences and less than 300 Gb of sequence data. Every repertoire in the discovery cohort had been generated on one and the same sequencing platform. The study profiled the T cell repertoires of fewer than 850 subjects by immunosequencing and related them to cytomegalovirus serostatus. Among the roughly 370 genotyped donors, around 79% belonged to the genetic ancestry cluster associated with self-reported Caucasian donors. High-throughput TCR immunosequencing, statistical association of individual TCRs with disease status, and machine learning were combined to predict cytomegalovirus infection status. Along with the 666-subject first cohort, a separate validation cohort of approximately 110 different subjects was used. Roughly five DR-DQ haplotypes were treated as single units for association and clustering because of strong linkage in the cohort. A later analysis re-examined previously published TCR beta repertoires from about 670 donors and added high-resolution HLA genotyping to investigate patterns of TCR occurrence. To decide whether each TCR beta V gene segment behaved as functional or pseudogenic, an earlier analysis of some 540 of the donors relied on high-throughput TCR beta sequencing. Genome-wide SNP genotypes for about 65% of the 666 donors were used in a later genetic analysis, which treated that subset as a discovery cohort. In the later analysis, no new phenotypic data were used to find candidate immune exposures; instead, reliance was placed on TCR beta sequences and their occurrence across donors. The study aimed to test whether signatures of past pathogen exposure could be identified by cataloging public T cell receptors. Across 398 genotyped donors of the cohort, an average of about 240,000 unique TCR beta nucleotide sequences per donor were sequenced, and around 20% of those sequences were non-productive. HLA typing covered class I and class II loci at four-digit resolution. Alongside the repertoire data, information on donor age, sex, ethnicity and CMV serostatus was compiled. An early release covering around 630 HLA-typed donors comprised approximately 290 gigabases of sequencing data and 85 million or so unique TCR sequences. Typing coverage varied by locus: roughly 629-630 donors for A, B, C, DRB1 and DQB1; 500 to 550 for DQA1; more than 600 for DPA1; roughly 470 for DPB1. What the work shows at the level of the full study, not this receptor alone: V-gene and J-gene trimming of TCR beta chains was associated with a missense DCLRE1C variant in a later genetic analysis, and the association was replicated in an independent cohort. Because counts were too low, roughly 18 rarely observed V segments, including chromosome 9 orphons, were left out of the earlier analysis of 500 to 650 of the donors. A later analysis reported that several top co-occurrence clusters appeared linked to parvovirus B19, influenza, CMV and Epstein-Barr virus. In a later analysis, some 18,000 TCR beta sequences were associated with specific HLA alleles at a false discovery rate of 0.05. Most TCR sequences were seen in very few donors, while some public TCRs were found in many individuals. In this cohort, only TCR beta chains were sequenced, and detectable features were limited by the absence of alpha or paired-chain data. Assigning TCR associations to individual alleles was difficult when HLA alleles, especially DR and DQ, strongly co-occurred. In a later analysis, the rate of TCR association differed among HLA loci, with DRB1 alleles having the most associated TCRs and HLA-C alleles having the fewest. Broadly in line with IMGT annotations, most TCR beta V segments showed up in productive rearrangements about 87% or about 30% of the time in an earlier analysis of several hundred of the donors. The classifier was reported to diagnose cytomegalovirus status with high specificity and sensitivity in both the original and validation cohorts. It was suggested by the authors that the approach could potentially be generalized to other disease states and immunological phenotypes. A further reported finding was that TCR beta sequences accurately predicted the HLA-A and HLA-B alleles for most subjects in the first cohort. Three of the identified cytomegalovirus-associated TCR beta chains were confirmed in vitro to be specific for cytomegalovirus antigens. According to a later analysis, most CMV-associated TCR beta chains appeared to be HLA-restricted, and the HLA associations seemed to be driven largely by CMV exposure. The study listed 164 TCR beta chains as associated with cytomegalovirus. Compared with equally common non-associated chains, HLA-associated TCR beta chains in a later analysis were more clonally expanded and had lower generation probabilities. Some IMGT-functional V segments, including TRBV6-2 and TRBV6-3, could not be distinguished by the 87-base-pair reads and were therefore excluded. Correlated functional status among segregating V segments might reflect linkage disequilibrium, but an unknown experimental factor could not be ruled out. Because HLA typing was missing for some donors at each locus, association tests included only the typed subset. A group of highly shared sequence variants was considered likely to be a technical artifact of the sequencing pipeline. The only immune exposure information available for the cohort was CMV serostatus. Compared with the roughly 600-donor mean, donors in an Asian-associated ancestry cluster had fewer N-insertions in productive TCRs, according to a later genetic analysis. Presence/absence analyses assumed roughly uniform sequencing depth across donors, an assumption that may not hold.

Library generation was performed with the immunoSEQ multiplex PCR assay. For the multiplex PCR, a mixture combining 60 forward primers for TCR Vbeta segments and 13 reverse primers for TCR Jbeta segments was used. Amplification of the CDR3 region of rearranged TCR beta genes was performed with a multiplex PCR assay on genomic DNA. On the Illumina HiSeq System, the amplified TCR beta libraries were sequenced as 87-base-pair reads. For the original study's pipeline: A later analysis counted about 80 million unique TCR beta chains across the 670 or so repertoires, and some 11 million of these chains were shared by at least two donors. Raw reads were error-corrected and collapsed into unique sequences with a nearest-neighbor algorithm that merged closely related sequences to remove PCR and sequencing errors. CDR3 sequences were aligned to IMGT reference sequences to assign V, D and J gene segments. For a sequence to be retained, a match of at least six nucleotides was required to both a V gene segment and a J gene segment. Rearrangements were called productive when the CDR3 lacked stop codons and stayed in frame with V and J; all others were non-productive. CDR3 was defined by IMGT convention, running from the second conserved V-encoded cysteine to the conserved J-encoded phenylalanine. In an earlier analysis of approximately 500 of the donors, sequences lacking an unambiguous match to a single V gene segment were excluded. An earlier analysis of a few hundred of the donors called V segments functional above 56.7% productive rearrangements and segregating when the between-donor standard deviation exceeded 5%. A statistical classification framework was built to diagnose cytomegalovirus status from the catalog of TCR beta chain sequences. A later analysis assigned V and J genes by comparing TCR nucleotide sequences with IMGT/GENE-DB human TR gene sequences. Using the TCRdist pipeline, a later analysis assigned CDR3 sequences along with most-parsimonious VDJ recombination scenarios. In a later analysis, each TCR beta chain was defined by its CDR3 amino acid sequence together with its V-gene family, and reads lacking a unique V-gene family were excluded. In a later analysis, a few hundred highly shared, low-generation-probability nucleotide sequences were removed to address suspected cross-contamination and a sequencing artifact. In a later analysis, a clonal expansion index was calculated for each public chain from normalized within-repertoire ranks of inferred template counts. In a later analysis, generation probabilities were computed using a VDJ recombination model fitted to out-of-frame rearrangements, and the results were checked against IGoR. In a later analysis, TCR-TCR, TCR-HLA and TCR-CMV co-occurrence was scored with hypergeometric tests, and a repertoire-size bias correction was applied to TCR pairs. To estimate false discovery rates, a later analysis permuted the HLA or CMV assignments 20 times. In a later analysis, co-occurring TCRs were grouped using DBSCAN, with TCRdist sequence similarity added in when clustering inside HLA-allele-positive subsets. For co-occurrence clustering, repertoires with fewer than 30,000 or more than 120,000 public chains were excluded, along with 5 or 6 repertoires with anomalous nucleotide sharing. Sourced from immuneACCESS, this table was stored by TCRdb with only in-frame sequences that have V and J called. A share of the clones is absent; for the studies checked, an unresolved V gene accounts for under half, and the remainder has no known explanation. V, J and clone size reflect that table, while D and trimming were determined from the DNA. This sample has approximately 160,000 clones in its table, and more than 70% of those were observed once. Approximately 4.1% of the sample comes from the top ten.

Measured from the cysteine to the phenylalanine, the CDR3 is 14 residues long. The entry retains the CDR3 DNA only, 42 bases that are in frame from base 1. Compared with germline, V lacks 4 bases and J lacks 1 base; bases without a gene match: 5. According to the germline V gene, CDR1 reads SGHRS and CDR2 reads YFSETQ. Worth noting for this clone: No cognate antigen has been identified for it. The record has no base qualities; no much larger clone is one base away.

The cohort comprised 666 healthy bone marrow donors. All cohort members were sampled while nominally healthy, although unrecorded immune exposures were likely present. The donor was CMV seropositive and belonged to the group of more than 250 seropositive cohort members. Each donor provided a peripheral blood sample, and peripheral blood mononuclear cells were used for TCR beta sequencing. The Qiagen DNeasy Blood Extraction Kit was used to extract genomic DNA from the blood cell samples. The sequence joins TRBV5-1 to TRBJ2-7, and TRBD2 aligns with 7 junction nucleotides. This TCR was sampled from a woman between 50 and 59 years old in good health and CMV-seropositive. Sequencing used PBMCs. The bases are TGCGCCAGCAGCCCCGGGGGGTCTTCCTACGAGCAGTACTTC. It is translated as CASSPGGSSYEQYF.